This record concerns one T cell receptor beta chain sequence. Germline lookup yields CDR1 SGHRS and CDR2 YFSETQ. V shed 5 bases and J shed 6 bases, with 11 bases lying between them. This CDR3 comprises 12 residues. These data belong to a study of cytomegalovirus exposure and HLA in healthy donors. With 60 Vbeta and 13 Jbeta primers, the PCR was carried out. Data came from immunoSEQ multiplex PCR; TCRdb stores just in-frame clones and leaves some out. The data show some 200,000 clones, with approximately 70% seen just once and 2% to 3% held by the top ten. The gene calls are TRBV5-1 and TRBJ1-1, with a weak D call TRBD1 (6 bases). Material: PBMCs. The receptor was isolated from a man in his forties or fifties in good health and CMV-seropositive. The CDR3: CASRRTASEAFF. The CDR3 coding sequence is TGCGCCAGCAGACGGACAGCTTCTGAAGCTTTCTTT.